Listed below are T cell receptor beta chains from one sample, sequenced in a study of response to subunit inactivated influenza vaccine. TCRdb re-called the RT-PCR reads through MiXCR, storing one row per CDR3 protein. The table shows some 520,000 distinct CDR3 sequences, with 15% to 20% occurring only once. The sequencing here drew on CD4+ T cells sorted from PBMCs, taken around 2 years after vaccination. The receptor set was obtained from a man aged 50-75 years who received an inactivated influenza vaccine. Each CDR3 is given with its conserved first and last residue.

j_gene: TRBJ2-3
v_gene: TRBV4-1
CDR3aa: CASSQTSTDTQYF

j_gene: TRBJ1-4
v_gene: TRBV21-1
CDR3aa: CASSKEPRVNEKLFF

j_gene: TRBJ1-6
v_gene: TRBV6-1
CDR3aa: CASRGTANSPLHF

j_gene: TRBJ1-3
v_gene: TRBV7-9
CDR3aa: CASSVEGGSGNTIYF

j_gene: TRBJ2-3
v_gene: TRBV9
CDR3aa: CASSVVGSSTDTQYF

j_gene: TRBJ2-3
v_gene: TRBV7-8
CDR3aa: CASLPGSTDTQYF

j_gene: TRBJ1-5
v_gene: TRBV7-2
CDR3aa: CASSPRQGGQPQHF

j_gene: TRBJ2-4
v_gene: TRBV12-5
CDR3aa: CASGLDSDGKNIQYF

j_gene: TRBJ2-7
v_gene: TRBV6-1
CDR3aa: CASSRNGQGGSYEQYF

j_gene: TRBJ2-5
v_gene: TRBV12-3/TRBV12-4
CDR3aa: CASTPGGRETQYF

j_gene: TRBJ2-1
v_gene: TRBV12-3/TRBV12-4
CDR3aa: CASSLGSGGALEQFF

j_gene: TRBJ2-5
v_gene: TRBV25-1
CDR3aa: CASSLTSDQYF

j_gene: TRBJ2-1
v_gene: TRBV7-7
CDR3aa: CASSEGLAGAGEQFF

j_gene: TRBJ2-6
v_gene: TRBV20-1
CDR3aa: CSASSGPPASGANVLTF

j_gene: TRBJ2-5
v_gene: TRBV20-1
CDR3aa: CSARDLLAGALQETHYF

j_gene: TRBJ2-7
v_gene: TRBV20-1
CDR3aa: CSASPQGAFYEQYF

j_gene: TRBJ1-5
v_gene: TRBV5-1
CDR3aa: CASSLAGDSNQPQHF

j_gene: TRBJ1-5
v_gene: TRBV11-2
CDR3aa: CASSSPQGGNQPQHF

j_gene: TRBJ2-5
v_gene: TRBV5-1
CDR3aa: CASSLAGEGQETQYF

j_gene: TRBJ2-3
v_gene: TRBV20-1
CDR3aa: CSASTPDSTDTQYF

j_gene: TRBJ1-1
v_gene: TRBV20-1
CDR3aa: CSARELGRIETEAFF

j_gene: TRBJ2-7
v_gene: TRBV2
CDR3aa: CASSSRTVLNEQYF

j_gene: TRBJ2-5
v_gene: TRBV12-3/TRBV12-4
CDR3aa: CASSQSGQPETQYF

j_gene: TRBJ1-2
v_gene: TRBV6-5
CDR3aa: CASSLDRGHGYTF

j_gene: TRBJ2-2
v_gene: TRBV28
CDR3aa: CASTRASRRANGELFF

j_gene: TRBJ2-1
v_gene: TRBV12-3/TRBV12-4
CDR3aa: CASSLFLAGGLEQFF

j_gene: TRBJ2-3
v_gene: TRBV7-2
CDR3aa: CASSLVYQGGPDTQYF

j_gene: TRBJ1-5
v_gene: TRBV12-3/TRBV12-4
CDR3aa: CASSRVVGQGIQPQHF

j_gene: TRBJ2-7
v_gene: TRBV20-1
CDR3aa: CSARGDGGSYEQYF

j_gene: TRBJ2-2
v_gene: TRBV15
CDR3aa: CATSRVLAGLVGELFF

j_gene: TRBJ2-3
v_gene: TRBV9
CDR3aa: CASSVAGPKGDTQYF

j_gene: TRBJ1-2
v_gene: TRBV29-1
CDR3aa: CSVGGGGADYGYTF

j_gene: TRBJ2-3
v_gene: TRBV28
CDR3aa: CASSPQTGSDTQYF

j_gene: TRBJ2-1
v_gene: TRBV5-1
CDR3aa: CASSGAGNEQFF

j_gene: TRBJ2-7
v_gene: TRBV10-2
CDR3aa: CASSGDWGQGAYEQYF

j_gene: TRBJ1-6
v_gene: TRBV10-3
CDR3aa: CAISDPSRPRIDNSPLHF

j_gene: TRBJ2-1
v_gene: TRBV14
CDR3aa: CASSLPGGRQNNEQFF

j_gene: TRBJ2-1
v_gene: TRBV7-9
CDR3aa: CASSPPGRGGRNEQFF

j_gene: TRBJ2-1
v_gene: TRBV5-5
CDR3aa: CASSRGEGAYNEQFF

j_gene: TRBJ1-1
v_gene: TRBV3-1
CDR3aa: CASSWTGGSEAFF

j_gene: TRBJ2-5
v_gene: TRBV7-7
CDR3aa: CASSLGRTVRQETQYF

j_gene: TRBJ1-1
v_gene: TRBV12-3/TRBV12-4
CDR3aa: CASSKTSRNTEAFF

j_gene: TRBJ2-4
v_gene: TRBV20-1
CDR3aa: CSASQGENIQYF

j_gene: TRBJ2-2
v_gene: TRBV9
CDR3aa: CASSIPGLGGGELFF

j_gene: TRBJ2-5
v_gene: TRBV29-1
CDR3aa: CSARGLGPQETQYF

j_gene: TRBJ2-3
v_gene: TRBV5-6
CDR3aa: CASSAANTDTQYF

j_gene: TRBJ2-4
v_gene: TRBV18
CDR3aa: CASSYGSGNIQYF

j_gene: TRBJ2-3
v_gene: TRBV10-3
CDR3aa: CAVKVPSTDTQYF

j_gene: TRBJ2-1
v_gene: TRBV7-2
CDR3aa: CASSLGSGGRGRTEQFF

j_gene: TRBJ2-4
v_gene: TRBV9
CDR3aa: CASSGGTALAKNIQYF